This TCR beta chain was retrieved from a study of Graves' ophthalmopathy and Graves' hyperthyroidism. Isolation of PBMCs was performed using about 9.9 ml of fresh peripheral blood. Researchers took RNA transcripts and amplified TCR beta CDR3 regions from them. Second-round multiplex PCR came after a first-round RT-PCR that employed HTBI primers. TCRdb ran MiXCR on the multiplex PCR reads and lists one entry per CDR3 protein. Of about 700,000 distinct CDR3 sequences listed, roughly two fifths were seen once; the top ten hold 40% to 55%. V was clipped by 5 bases and J by 6 bases, with 17 bases between them. Looked up from germline, CDR1 is SEHNR and CDR2 is FQNEAQ (reference sequence). This CDR3 is built from 16 residues.

Sequencing was performed on peripheral blood. The rearrangement joins TRBV7-9 to TRBJ1-6; D gene ambiguous. This TCR derives from an adult man with Graves' ophthalmopathy. CDR3 loop: CASSVGSGTVNSPLHF. DNA of the CDR3: TGTGCCAGCAGCGTCGGATCCGGAACGGTTAATTCACCCCTCCACTTT. Based on the CDR3 plus reference TRBV7-9 and TRBJ1-6, the full variable domain is DTGVSQNPRHKITKRGQNVTFRCDPISEHNRLYWYRQTLGQGPEFLTYFQNEAQLEKSRLLSDRFSAERPKGSFSTLEIQRTEQGDSAMYLCASSVGSGTVNSPLHFGNGTRLTVT.